This entry lists 5 T cell receptor beta chains sequenced from one sample in a study of a mutant IDH1 vaccine in newly diagnosed glioma. The repertoire was sequenced with immunoSEQ multiplex PCR; TCRdb's copy has only in-frame clones and lacks some. The table has over 95,000 clones, roughly 90% seen once. The time point: week 11, during vaccination. Vaccination used 300 ug of mutant IDH1 20-mer peptide per dose, with topical imiquimod. These receptors lack a known antigen. Material: PBMCs, obtained from a glioma patient whose treatment included an IDH1 peptide vaccine. The receptors shown here come from a woman aged 50 to 60 with glioma.

This chain uses TRBV6-1 with TRBJ1-2; D ambiguous. The CDR3 length is 13 residues. The germline V gene encodes CDR1 MNHNS and CDR2 SASEGT. V lost 6 bases and J 2 bases, leaving 10 bases between the germline ends. The CDR3 region has the DNA TGTGCCAGCAGAGAGACGGGGAACTATGGCTACACCTTC. This codes for CASRETGNYGYTF.

This chain links TRBV6-6 with TRBJ1-4, with D uncertain. The CDR3 is 14 amino acids. CDR1 is MNHNY, CDR2 SVGAGI, per germline (reference sequence). The V end lost 4 bases, the J end lost 8 bases, and 14 bases lay between the germline ends. CDR3 nucleotides: TGTGCCAGCAGTTCTCCGAGGCAGGTCGAAAAACTGTTTTTT. It specifies CASSSPRQVEKLFF.

The CDR3 DNA reads TGTGCCAGCAGTGCGCAGGGGATTGCCTTGGAGCAGTACTTC. It translates to CASSAQGIALEQYF. The rearrangement links TRBV6-5 to TRBJ2-7; tentative D call: TRBD1 (6 bases). V lost 5 bases and J lost 7, with 18 bases in between. Germline CDR1 MNHEY, CDR2 SVGAGI. The CDR3 has 14 residues.

This chain joins TRBV29-1 and TRBJ1-1, with a tentative D call TRBD1 (6 bases). The CDR3 runs to 13 residues. V gave up 6 bases and J gave up 1 base, with 12 bases separating them. CDR1 is SQVTM and CDR2 is ANQGSEA in the germline V gene. The CDR3 DNA follows: TGCAGCGTCCAGGACAGCTCGAACACTGAAGCTTTCTTT. Protein sequence: CSVQDSSNTEAFF. The complete variable domain, with remaining parts taken from reference TRBV29-1 and TRBJ1-1, reads SAVISQKPSRDICQRGTSLTIQCQVDSQVTMMFWYRQQPGQSLTLIATANQGSEATYESGFVIDKFPISRPNLTFSTLTVSNMSPEDSSIYLCSVQDSSNTEAFFGQGTRLTVV.

In this sample, this clone turned up a few times. The J gene is TRBJ1-1, the V gene TRBV18; D unclear. Germline CDR1 KGHSH, CDR2 LQKENI. This CDR3 comprises 13 residues. V was clipped by 3 bases and J by 8 bases, with 13 bases between them. CDR3 coding DNA: TGTGCCAGCTCACCCCTTCGCTCGACGGAAGCTTTCTTT. Its translation is CASSPLRSTEAFF.